These 32 T cell receptor beta chains share one sample of origin, sequenced in a study of PD-L1 blockade in urothelial cancer. Method: immunoSEQ multiplex PCR; TCRdb's copy keeps in-frame clones and lacks some. The sample lists around 70,000 clones; almost 90% were seen once. Indicated time point: pretreatment peripheral blood. The source was PBMCs, collected around atezolizumab (anti-PD-L1) treatment. These TCRs come from a man aged 65 to 85 with urothelial cancer.

The rearrangement joins TRBV18 to TRBJ1-3; D unresolved. The V end was cut by 0 bases, the J end by 2 bases, with 8 bases between. This CDR3 contains 15 residues. Germline CDR1 reads KGHSH; CDR2 reads LQKENI. CDR3 amino acids: CASSPPRAAGNTIYF. The CDR3 nucleotides are TGTGCCAGCTCACCACCGAGGGCCGCTGGAAACACCATATATTTT.

The gene calls are TRBV7-2 and TRBJ2-5; 8 positions agree with TRBD2. This CDR3 comprises 16 residues. Germline values: CDR1 SGHTA, CDR2 FQGNSA. J lost 4 bases, V lost 5 bases, and 12 bases had no gene match. CDR3 loop: CASSPGPAGVGETQYF. The CDR3 DNA follows: TGTGCCAGCAGCCCAGGGCCAGCGGGAGTTGGAGAGACCCAGTACTTC.

V usage is TRBV13 and J usage is TRBJ1-1; 10 bases match TRBD1. Germline V CDR1 and CDR2: PRHDT, FYEKMQ (reference sequence). The junction had 4 bases not matched to a gene; V was cut back by 0 bases and J by 0 bases. This CDR3 has 17 residues. The CDR3 DNA sequence: TGTGCCAGCAGCTTAGGGGGGACAGGGGCTATGAACACTGAAGCTTTCTTT. Protein product: CASSLGGTGAMNTEAFF.

This chain links TRBV27 with TRBJ2-3; 15 bases map to TRBD2. This CDR3 has 16 residues. From germline, CDR1 is MNHEY and CDR2 SMNVEV (reference sequence). The V and J ends lost 6 bases and 4 bases, in that order; junction bases with no gene match: 5. CDR3 sequence reads: CASSTWTSGRADTQYF. In nucleotides, the CDR3 is TGTGCCAGCAGCACTTGGACTAGCGGGAGGGCAGATACGCAGTATTTT.

The rearrangement links TRBV6-5 to TRBJ2-1; 11 bases fit TRBD1. V lost 2 bases and J lost 7; bases outside the gene matches: 4. The CDR3 has 15 residues. The germline gives CDR1 MNHEY, CDR2 SVGAGI. The CDR3 bases are TGTGCCAGCAGTTACCGGGACAGGGGGAAAAATGAGCAGTTCTTC. This sequence encodes CASSYRDRGKNEQFF.

This clone was seen more than once but under ten times. V is TRBV4-2 and J is TRBJ1-2; D gene uncertain. Germline V lookup: CDR1 LGHNA, CDR2 YNFKEQ. The CDR3 is 16 amino acids. V gave up 0 bases and J gave up 0 bases, with 11 bases separating them. The CDR3 bases are TGTGCCAGCAGCCAAGATTATGGGGAGACTAACTATGGCTACACCTTC. Its protein is CASSQDYGETNYGYTF.

The chain combines TRBV7-8 with TRBJ2-7; TRBD2 matches at 11 bases. V lost 3 bases and J lost 0; bases outside the gene matches: 4. CDR3 length: 16 residues. CDR1 and CDR2 from the germline V gene are SGHVS and FQNEAQ. The CDR3 DNA is TGTGCCAGCAGCTTCCCACTAGCGGGAGTCTCCTACGAGCAGTACTTC. This gives the protein CASSFPLAGVSYEQYF.

The rearrangement uses TRBV18 and TRBJ2-1, with D uncertain. The germline V and J ends were trimmed by 3 bases and 8 bases, with 5 bases remaining between them. Germline V gene data show CDR1 as KGHSH and CDR2 as LQKENI. The length of the CDR3 is 11 residues. The CDR3 loop reads CASSPADEQFF. CDR3 DNA sequence: TGTGCCAGCTCACCCGCGGATGAGCAGTTCTTC.

A remark on this clone: Other DNA sequences in the same sample also yield this CDR3. The chain recombines TRBV5-1 with TRBJ1-5; D may be TRBD1 (6 bases). The CDR3 runs 15 residues. Germline V gene sequence: CDR1 SGHRS, CDR2 YFSETQ. Trimming took off 3 bases at V and 1 base at J, with 11 bases between the two ends. CDR3 protein: CASSSGTGSNQPQHF. CDR3 nucleotides: TGCGCCAGCAGCTCGGGTACAGGGAGCAATCAGCCCCAGCATTTT.

CDR3 nucleotides: TGTGCCAGCAGCCCCGTCGTGGGACAGGGTGAAGGAAACACCATATATTTT. As protein: CASSPVVGQGEGNTIYF. The chain links TRBV5-4 to TRBJ1-3; TRBD1 aligns across 9 bases. The trim removed 4 bases at V and 4 bases at J, leaving 12 bases unmatched. The CDR3 consists of 17 residues. CDR1 is SGHNT, CDR2 YYREEE, per germline (reference sequence).

The V and J genes are TRBV7-2 and TRBJ2-7; TRBD1 is a possible D gene (6 bases). V dropped 1 base and J dropped 5 bases, with 9 bases sitting between them. Germline V gene lookup returns CDR1 SGHTA and CDR2 FQGNSA. The CDR3 spans 13 residues. The CDR3 is CASSLVQGHEQYF. CDR3 DNA sequence: TGTGCCAGCAGCTTAGTACAGGGCCACGAGCAGTACTTC.

This rearrangement joins TRBV7-5 to TRBJ2-5; the D segment call TRBD1 is taken from the table without a DNA check. TRBV7-5 is recorded as a pseudogene. The CDR3 length is 17 residues. For the CDR3, the DNA is TGTGCCAGAAGCTTAAAAGGAGTCGGACAGGCCCAAGAGACCCAGTACTTC. This codes for CARSLKGVGQAQETQYF.

The chain recombines TRBV28 with TRBJ1-4; D may be TRBD1 (5 bases). The V end lost 2 bases, the J end lost 7 bases, and 11 bases lay between the germline ends. Germline V gene lookup returns CDR1 MDHEN and CDR2 SYDVKM. This CDR3 comprises 14 residues. The CDR3 loop is CASSLVGGGEKLFF. CDR3 nucleotides: TGTGCCAGCAGTTTAGTTGGGGGGGGTGAAAAACTGTTTTTT.

The chain carries TRBV7-2 and TRBJ1-4; possible D gene TRBD1, 5 bases. V gave up 4 bases and J gave up 5 bases, with 14 bases separating them. CDR3 length equals 15 residues. Germline V gives CDR1 SGHTA, CDR2 FQGNSA. CDR3 protein: CASSSQGGVNEKLFF. The CDR3 DNA follows: TGTGCCAGCAGCTCTCAGGGAGGGGTAAATGAAAAACTGTTTTTT.

The CDR3 nucleotides are TGTGCCTGGAGTGGGCAAGTTAATTCACCCCTCCACTTT. Amino acids: CAWSGQVNSPLHF. The V call is TRBV30, the J call TRBJ1-6; D unresolved. Between the trimmed V and J ends, which lost 1 base and 6 bases, there was a span of 7 bases. CDR3 size: 13 residues. CDR1 and CDR2 (germline): GTSNPN, SVGIG (reference sequence).

This chain's CDR3 is CASSSSTGELFF. CDR3 bases: TGCGCCAGCAGCTCGAGCACCGGGGAGCTGTTTTTT. The chain recombines TRBV5-1 with TRBJ2-2; D unclear. This CDR3 contains 12 residues. Germline V lookup: CDR1 SGHRS, CDR2 YFSETQ. Trimming shortened V by 3 bases and J by 4 bases, and 4 bases separated the two germline ends.

The genes are TRBV19 and TRBJ1-2; 8 bases are shared with TRBD1. CDR1 and CDR2 from the germline V gene are LNHDA and SQIVND (reference sequence). The CDR3 has 15 amino acids. V gave up 7 bases and J gave up 6 bases; unmatched junction bases: 13. CDR3 in DNA: TGTGCCAGTACCCCTCTCGACAGGGGAATCGATGGCTACACCTTC. The encoded protein is CASTPLDRGIDGYTF.

The chain couples TRBV4-2 to TRBJ1-1; D remains ambiguous. Germline CDR1 reads LGHNA; CDR2 reads YNFKEQ. The V gene lost 0 bases and the J gene lost 7 bases, with 12 bases spanning the gap. CDR3 size: 14 residues. CDR3 protein: CASSQDGRRYEAFF. The CDR3 DNA follows: TGTGCCAGCAGCCAAGATGGCAGGCGCTATGAAGCTTTCTTT.

The chain recombines TRBV6-1 with TRBJ2-7; 8 bases map to TRBD1. The CDR3 contains 14 residues. Germline CDR1 and CDR2: MNHNS and SASEGT. V trimming: 1 base; J trimming: 4 bases; junction bases outside the gene matches: 3. For the CDR3, the DNA is TGTGCCAGCAGTGAAGGGACAGGGCTTTACGAGCAGTACTTC. This codes for CASSEGTGLYEQYF.

This chain uses TRBV5-1 with TRBJ2-6; 8 nucleotides align to TRBD1. V shed 3 bases and J 3 bases; nucleotides not matched to a gene: 5. Germline V gene data show CDR1 as SGHRS and CDR2 as YFSETQ. The CDR3 runs to 16 residues. The CDR3, as DNA: TGCGCCAGCAGCTCCCAGGGGGCAATTGGGGCCAACGTCCTGACTTTC. This sequence encodes CASSSQGAIGANVLTF.

The rearrangement joins TRBV5-1 to TRBJ2-5; 8 nucleotides align to TRBD2. From germline, CDR1 is SGHRS and CDR2 YFSETQ. Trimming removed 5 bases from V and 5 bases from J; junction bases left unmatched: 14. This CDR3 region has 16 residues. The DNA for the CDR3 is TGCGCCAGCAGGACCGGGTCGCTAGCGGGCAGGGAGACCCAGTACTTC. Its protein is CASRTGSLAGRETQYF.

CDR3 sequence: CASSRTENTEAFF. The DNA for the CDR3 is TGTGCCAGCAGCCGTACAGAGAACACTGAAGCTTTCTTT. The V call is TRBV27, the J call TRBJ1-1; D not resolved. This CDR3 spans 13 amino acids. Trimming took off 6 bases at V and 1 base at J, with 9 bases between the two ends. The germline CDR1 and CDR2 sequences are MNHEY and SMNVEV (reference sequence).

There are a few counts of this clone. The chain employs TRBV5-6 and TRBJ1-4; no clear D. The V and J ends lost 4 bases and 4 bases respectively, with 8 bases between them. The germline V gene has CDR1 SGHDT and CDR2 YYEEEE. This CDR3 is built from 13 residues. The CDR3 loop is CASSAGGNEKLFF. Here the CDR3 DNA reads TGTGCCAGCAGCGCAGGAGGTAATGAAAAACTGTTTTTT.

This chain links TRBV11-2 with TRBJ2-7; 7 bases match TRBD1. Germline assignment: CDR1 SGHAT and CDR2 FQNNGV. The CDR3 is made up of 14 amino acids. V was pared by 3 bases and J by 4 bases, with 6 bases of the junction left unmatched. CDR3 nucleotides: TGTGCCAGCAGCTTGACAGGGACATTATACGAGCAGTACTTC. Its protein is CASSLTGTLYEQYF.

The chain combines TRBV5-4 with TRBJ2-5; 13 nucleotides agree with TRBD2. J was trimmed by 5 bases and V by 4 bases; bases with no gene match: 11. The CDR3 totals 17 residues. Germline CDR1 is SGHNT and CDR2 is YYREEE (reference sequence). CDR3 in DNA: TGTGCCAGCAGCATTGGGACTAGCGGGATCGGGGGGGAGACCCAGTACTTC. Translating gives CASSIGTSGIGGETQYF.

The chain carries TRBV5-6 and TRBJ2-1; 11 bases are shared with TRBD2. V was clipped by 5 bases and J by 8 bases; unmatched bases: 9. Germline CDR1 SGHDT, CDR2 YYEEEE. This CDR3 has 15 residues. CDR3 DNA sequence: TGTGCCAGCAGTCCGACTAGCGGGATACCCCATGAGCAGTTCTTC. It codes for CASSPTSGIPHEQFF.

The rearrangement joins TRBV5-1 to TRBJ2-3, with D perhaps matching TRBD2 (5 bases). The CDR3 contains 13 residues. Germline V gene lookup returns CDR1 SGHRS and CDR2 YFSETQ. V was clipped by 4 bases and J by 8 bases, with 14 bases between them. The CDR3 nucleotides read TGCGCCAGCAGCCAGTCGGGCGAGGGTACGCAGTATTTT. Encoded protein: CASSQSGEGTQYF.

The chain is built from TRBV7-8 and TRBJ1-1, with D hard to call. In germline, CDR1 is SGHVS, CDR2 FQNEAQ. The CDR3 is made up of 13 amino acids. With 3 bases removed from V and 1 base from J, the gap between germline ends came to 6 bases. CDR3 DNA sequence: TGTGCCAGCAGCTTTTCAGGGAACACTGAAGCTTTCTTT. This translates into CASSFSGNTEAFF.

This sequence joins TRBV5-1 and TRBJ2-3, with 7 bases aligning to TRBD1. V was pared by 0 bases and J by 5 bases, with 3 bases of the junction left unmatched. Germline CDR1 is SGHRS and CDR2 is YFSETQ. The CDR3 consists of 14 residues. The CDR3 DNA reads as TGCGCCAGCAGCTTGGGTAGGGGGCAAGATACGCAGTATTTT. The encoded protein is CASSLGRGQDTQYF.

The chain joins TRBV6-1 to TRBJ1-1; TRBD1 might be the D (6 bases). Germline CDR1 is MNHNS and CDR2 is SASEGT. The length of the CDR3 is 15 residues. Trimming cost V 2 bases and J 5 bases, with 15 bases left between them. This CDR3 reads CASSELRGGGTEAFF. CDR3 nucleotides: TGTGCCAGCAGTGAACTCCGAGGGGGAGGGACTGAAGCTTTCTTT.

CDR3 region: CASSTAGLGGETQYF. The CDR3 DNA sequence: TGTGCCAGTAGTACCGCGGGACTAGGAGGGGAGACCCAGTACTTC. The rearrangement joins TRBV19 to TRBJ2-5; 8 bases are a match to TRBD2. This CDR3 has 15 amino acids. The V segment lost 4 bases and the J segment 5 bases; nucleotides outside the gene matches: 9. CDR1 is LNHDA, CDR2 SQIVND, per germline (reference sequence).

This clone was counted once. The gene calls are TRBV29-1 and TRBJ1-2; maybe TRBD1 (6 bases). The CDR3 contains 13 residues. Germline loops: CDR1 SQVTM, CDR2 ANQGSEA. Trimming left V 7 bases short and J 6 bases short, with 18 bases between. DNA for the CDR3: TGCAGCGCTGGGGGCAGGGAAGGGAATGGCTACACCTTC. The encoded protein is CSAGGREGNGYTF.